This is a list of T cell receptor beta chains from one sample in a study of blood T cell repertoires in COVID-19. Clones were read by immunoSEQ multiplex PCR, and TCRdb kept only the in-frame ones, dropping some. The sample carries 52,000 or so clones, over 80% recorded once. The specimen sequenced was peripheral blood. The origin of the receptors is a man aged 40-55 years with COVID-19, enrolled during active disease. Both conserved end residues are part of each CDR3. D genes are given only for firm matches. Size values are once, few and many counts, or a class for expanded clones, and some rows have none.

CDR3 protein: CASSSNSGTGGYEQYF; CDR3 DNA: TGCGCCAGCAGCTCCAATTCCGGGACAGGGGGATACGAGCAGTACTTC; J gene: TRBJ2-7; clone size: .; V gene: TRBV5-1; D gene: TRBD1
CDR3 protein: CASTGGTGGALNEQFF; CDR3 DNA: TGTGCCAGCACCGGGGGTACAGGGGGGGCCCTCAATGAGCAGTTCTTC; J gene: TRBJ2-1; clone size: .; V gene: TRBV2; D gene: .
CDR3 protein: CASSRQGVKEKLFF; CDR3 DNA: TGTGCCAGCAGTCGACAGGGGGTGAAGGAAAAACTGTTTTTT; J gene: TRBJ1-4; clone size: once; V gene: TRBV27; D gene: TRBD1
CDR3 protein: CASSRSGGLEKLFF; CDR3 DNA: TGTGCCAGCAGCCGGTCCGGGGGGCTGGAAAAACTGTTTTTT; J gene: TRBJ1-4; clone size: .; V gene: TRBV7-9; D gene: .
CDR3 protein: CASSNNRGQGAGYGYTF; CDR3 DNA: TGTGCCAGCAGCAATAACAGGGGCCAGGGGGCGGGGTATGGCTACACCTTC; J gene: TRBJ1-2; clone size: once; V gene: TRBV7-9; D gene: TRBD1
CDR3 protein: CAWSADRGRNTGELFF; CDR3 DNA: TGTGCCTGGAGTGCGGACAGGGGGAGGAACACCGGGGAGCTGTTTTTT; J gene: TRBJ2-2; clone size: .; V gene: TRBV30; D gene: TRBD1
CDR3 protein: CASSLIGQSRQPQHF; CDR3 DNA: TGTGCCAGCAGCTTAATTGGACAGAGCAGACAGCCCCAGCATTTT; J gene: TRBJ1-5; clone size: .; V gene: TRBV7-2; D gene: .
CDR3 protein: CAWEAGANTGELFF; CDR3 DNA: TGTGCCTGGGAAGCGGGGGCGAACACCGGGGAGCTGTTTTTT; J gene: TRBJ2-2; clone size: .; V gene: TRBV30; D gene: TRBD2
CDR3 protein: CASSIQGNTEAFF; CDR3 DNA: TGTGCCAGCAGTATACAGGGGAACACTGAAGCTTTCTTT; J gene: TRBJ1-1; clone size: few; V gene: TRBV6-5; D gene: .
CDR3 protein: CASSGQGTQETQYF; CDR3 DNA: TGTGCCAGCAGCGGACAGGGGACCCAAGAGACCCAGTACTTC; J gene: TRBJ2-5; clone size: .; V gene: TRBV2; D gene: TRBD1
CDR3 protein: CASSLSKGTEAFF; CDR3 DNA: TGTGCCAGCAGTTTATCGAAGGGGACTGAAGCTTTCTTT; J gene: TRBJ1-1; clone size: .; V gene: TRBV27; D gene: .
CDR3 protein: CATSDRTGPSTDTQYF; CDR3 DNA: TGTGCCACCAGTGATCGGACAGGACCGAGCACAGATACGCAGTATTTT; J gene: TRBJ2-3; clone size: .; V gene: TRBV24-1; D gene: TRBD1
CDR3 protein: CASSLGHTLSYEQYF; CDR3 DNA: TGTGCCAGCAGTTTGGGACACACCCTCTCCTACGAGCAGTACTTC; J gene: TRBJ2-7; clone size: once; V gene: TRBV28; D gene: .
CDR3 protein: CASSTGPGDYGYTF; CDR3 DNA: TGTGCCAGCAGTACCGGTCCGGGGGACTATGGCTACACCTTC; J gene: TRBJ1-2; clone size: .; V gene: TRBV27; D gene: .
CDR3 protein: CASSVSGSRTDTQYF; CDR3 DNA: TGTGCCAGCAGCGTTAGCGGGAGTAGAACAGATACGCAGTATTTT; J gene: TRBJ2-3; clone size: .; V gene: TRBV7-8; D gene: TRBD2
CDR3 protein: CASSSRLRTGPQGDNQPQHF; CDR3 DNA: TGTGCCAGCAGCTCCCGACTCAGGACAGGCCCCCAGGGTGACAATCAGCCCCAGCATTTT; J gene: TRBJ1-5; clone size: .; V gene: TRBV5-4; D gene: TRBD1
CDR3 protein: CASSIASHSYNEQFF; CDR3 DNA: TGTGCCAGTAGTATAGCTAGCCACTCCTACAATGAGCAGTTCTTC; J gene: TRBJ2-1; clone size: .; V gene: TRBV19; D gene: .
CDR3 protein: CASSSRTGANEQYF; CDR3 DNA: TGTGCCAGCAGCTCCCGGACAGGGGCCAACGAGCAGTACTTC; J gene: TRBJ2-7; clone size: .; V gene: TRBV13; D gene: TRBD1
CDR3 protein: CASNKEGTNEKLFF; CDR3 DNA: TGTGCCAGCAACAAGGAGGGAACTAATGAAAAACTGTTTTTT; J gene: TRBJ1-4; clone size: once; V gene: TRBV28; D gene: .
CDR3 protein: CASSYRVQGTEAFF; CDR3 DNA: TGTGCCAGCAGTTACCGGGTACAGGGGACTGAAGCTTTCTTT; J gene: TRBJ1-1; clone size: .; V gene: TRBV6-5; D gene: TRBD1
CDR3 protein: CASSHNTGGAGGNTEAFF; CDR3 DNA: TGTGCCAGCAGTCACAACACAGGGGGCGCAGGAGGGAACACTGAAGCTTTCTTT; J gene: TRBJ1-1; clone size: .; V gene: TRBV2; D gene: TRBD1
CDR3 protein: CASSHRTGEVKETQYF; CDR3 DNA: TGTGCCAGCAGCCACCGGACAGGGGAGGTCAAGGAGACCCAGTACTTC; J gene: TRBJ2-5; clone size: .; V gene: TRBV7-9; D gene: TRBD1
CDR3 protein: CASSLSSGGSTDTQYF; CDR3 DNA: TGTGCCAGCAGCTTAAGTTCAGGGGGCTCAACAGATACGCAGTATTTT; J gene: TRBJ2-3; clone size: .; V gene: TRBV7-9; D gene: TRBD1
CDR3 protein: CATSRGTGNTIYF; CDR3 DNA: TGTGCCACCAGCCGGGGTACTGGAAACACCATATATTTT; J gene: TRBJ1-3; clone size: .; V gene: TRBV24-1; D gene: .
CDR3 protein: CASSYGQGSGSPLHF; CDR3 DNA: TGTGCCAGCAGTTATGGACAGGGATCGGGGTCACCCCTCCACTTT; J gene: TRBJ1-6; clone size: .; V gene: TRBV28; D gene: TRBD1
CDR3 protein: CASSPQGGNTEAFF; CDR3 DNA: TGTGCCAGCAGCCCTCAGGGGGGGAACACTGAAGCTTTCTTT; J gene: TRBJ1-1; clone size: .; V gene: TRBV5-5; D gene: TRBD1
CDR3 protein: CASSLQETQYF; CDR3 DNA: TGTGCCAGCAGCCTCCAAGAGACCCAGTACTTC; J gene: TRBJ2-5; clone size: .; V gene: TRBV7-9; D gene: .
CDR3 protein: CASSQDGTGTDEQFF; CDR3 DNA: TGTGCCAGCAGCCAAGATGGGACAGGGACCGATGAGCAGTTCTTC; J gene: TRBJ2-1; clone size: .; V gene: TRBV3-1/TRBV3-2; D gene: TRBD1
CDR3 protein: CASSLDFGYRLAGNTIYF; CDR3 DNA: TGTGCCAGCAGCTTAGACTTCGGGTATCGATTGGCTGGAAACACCATATATTTT; J gene: TRBJ1-3; clone size: .; V gene: TRBV7-8; D gene: .
CDR3 protein: CASSYGTGGTQYF; CDR3 DNA: TGTGCCAGCAGTTACGGGACAGGGGGGACCCAGTACTTC; J gene: TRBJ2-5; clone size: .; V gene: TRBV6-5; D gene: TRBD1
CDR3 protein: CASSQGTGNPPIYF; CDR3 DNA: TGTGCCAGCAGCCAAGGGACAGGGAATCCCCCCATATATTTT; J gene: TRBJ1-3; clone size: .; V gene: TRBV4-2; D gene: TRBD1
CDR3 protein: CASSLAGGGNTEAFF; CDR3 DNA: TGTGCCAGCAGCTTAGCTGGCGGGGGGAACACTGAAGCTTTCTTT; J gene: TRBJ1-1; clone size: .; V gene: TRBV11-1; D gene: .
CDR3 protein: CASSLGVRETQYF; CDR3 DNA: TGTGCCAGCAGCCTCGGGGTTCGGGAGACCCAGTACTTC; J gene: TRBJ2-5; clone size: .; V gene: TRBV9; D gene: .
CDR3 protein: CASSPYGGTEAFF; CDR3 DNA: TGTGCCAGCAGCCCCTACGGGGGCACTGAAGCTTTCTTT; J gene: TRBJ1-1; clone size: .; V gene: TRBV7-3; D gene: .
CDR3 protein: CASSLGYQSAYEQYF; CDR3 DNA: TGTGCCAGCAGTTTGGGCTATCAGTCGGCCTACGAGCAGTACTTC; J gene: TRBJ2-7; clone size: .; V gene: TRBV28; D gene: .
CDR3 protein: CASSPRGEPQHF; CDR3 DNA: TGTGCCAGCTCACCACGGGGGGAGCCCCAGCATTTT; J gene: TRBJ1-5; clone size: .; V gene: TRBV18; D gene: .
CDR3 protein: CASSDLGGGVGKLFF; CDR3 DNA: TGTGCCAGCAGTGATTTAGGGGGAGGGGTCGGTAAACTGTTTTTT; J gene: TRBJ1-4; clone size: .; V gene: TRBV6-1; D gene: .
CDR3 protein: CASSLPGPDTQYF; CDR3 DNA: TGTGCCAGCAGCTTGCCAGGGCCAGATACGCAGTATTTT; J gene: TRBJ2-3; clone size: .; V gene: TRBV5-6; D gene: .
CDR3 protein: CAISGTSGTGGSGEQYF; CDR3 DNA: TGTGCCATCAGTGGGACTTCCGGGACAGGGGGCTCGGGCGAGCAGTACTTC; J gene: TRBJ2-7; clone size: once; V gene: TRBV10-3; D gene: TRBD1
CDR3 protein: CASSFNQGNEKLFF; CDR3 DNA: TGTGCCAGCAGCTTTAACCAGGGAAATGAAAAACTGTTTTTT; J gene: TRBJ1-4; clone size: once; V gene: TRBV7-8; D gene: .
CDR3 protein: CASSSSGGPYEQYF; CDR3 DNA: TGTGCCAGCAGCTCGAGCGGGGGGCCCTACGAGCAGTACTTC; J gene: TRBJ2-7; clone size: few; V gene: TRBV11-3; D gene: TRBD2
CDR3 protein: CASSSGQGHEKLFF; CDR3 DNA: TGCGCCAGCAGCTCCGGACAGGGCCATGAAAAACTGTTTTTT; J gene: TRBJ1-4; clone size: .; V gene: TRBV5-1; D gene: TRBD1
CDR3 protein: CASSWGTGGGVAKNIQYF; CDR3 DNA: TGTGCCAGCAGCTGGGGGACAGGGGGTGGAGTGGCCAAAAACATTCAGTACTTC; J gene: TRBJ2-4; clone size: .; V gene: TRBV7-8; D gene: TRBD1
CDR3 protein: CASRWDRGSAEAFF; CDR3 DNA: TGTGCCAGCAGGTGGGACAGGGGGTCGGCTGAAGCTTTCTTT; J gene: TRBJ1-1; clone size: .; V gene: TRBV5-5; D gene: TRBD1
CDR3 protein: CAWGEKGNQPQHF; CDR3 DNA: TGTGCCTGGGGGGAGAAGGGGAATCAGCCCCAGCATTTT; J gene: TRBJ1-5; clone size: .; V gene: TRBV30; D gene: .
CDR3 protein: CASSSFTLGGETQYF; CDR3 DNA: TGTGCCAGCAGCTCCTTTACACTCGGAGGGGAGACCCAGTACTTC; J gene: TRBJ2-5; clone size: .; V gene: TRBV7-2; D gene: .
CDR3 protein: CASGLDIGTGVEQYF; CDR3 DNA: TGTGCTAGTGGTTTGGATATCGGGACAGGGGTCGAGCAGTACTTC; J gene: TRBJ2-7; clone size: few; V gene: TRBV12-5; D gene: TRBD1
CDR3 protein: CASSLAGPPAETQYF; CDR3 DNA: TGTGCCAGCAGCTTAGCGGGCCCTCCTGCAGAGACCCAGTACTTC; J gene: TRBJ2-5; clone size: .; V gene: TRBV7-9; D gene: .
CDR3 protein: CASSQDGRAGGPSTDTQYF; CDR3 DNA: TGCGCCAGCAGCCAAGATGGGAGAGCGGGAGGACCTAGCACAGACACGCAGTATTTT; J gene: TRBJ2-3; clone size: .; V gene: TRBV4-1; D gene: TRBD2
CDR3 protein: CVRFPETEQYF; CDR3 DNA: TGTGTCAGATTCCCGGAGACGGAGCAGTACTTC; J gene: TRBJ2-7; clone size: .; V gene: TRBV7-5; D gene: .
CDR3 protein: CASSYVRDRGSPLHF; CDR3 DNA: TGTGCCAGCAGTTACGTCCGAGACAGGGGTTCACCCCTCCACTTT; J gene: TRBJ1-6; clone size: .; V gene: TRBV6-5; D gene: TRBD1
CDR3 protein: CASSDRGEAFF; CDR3 DNA: TGTGCCAGCAGTGATAGGGGGGAAGCTTTCTTT; J gene: TRBJ1-1; clone size: .; V gene: TRBV2; D gene: .
CDR3 protein: CATHRGTEEETQYF; CDR3 DNA: TGTGCCACTCATAGAGGGACAGAAGAAGAGACCCAGTACTTC; J gene: TRBJ2-5; clone size: .; V gene: TRBV2; D gene: TRBD1
CDR3 protein: CASSMIAMNTEAFF; CDR3 DNA: TGTGCCAGCAGTATGATAGCGATGAACACTGAAGCTTTCTTT; J gene: TRBJ1-1; clone size: .; V gene: TRBV5-5; D gene: .
CDR3 protein: CASSVGRTGGKSSYEQYF; CDR3 DNA: TGTGCCAGCAGTGTAGGCCGGACTGGGGGGAAGAGCTCCTACGAGCAGTACTTC; J gene: TRBJ2-7; clone size: .; V gene: TRBV2; D gene: .